This TCR beta chain was observed in a study of blood T cell repertoires in COVID-19. Study-wide context: Each recovered donor of Cohort 3 presented with two negative PCRs, clearance, or symptom resolution. COVID-19 samples collected from the United States, Italy and Spain covered acute and convalescent phases.

As originally analysed: The authors estimated nucleated cell counts from reference gene primer amplification. Profiling relied on immunoSEQ multiplex PCR, and the TCRdb table lists in-frame clones only, not all of them. The DNA was the basis for D and trimming; V, J and clone size are from that table. The data show about 400,000 clones, around 87% seen once. Sample: PBMCs or T cells enriched from blood (not recorded which). The receptor's source is a man aged 40-49 years in a cohort exposed to, infected with or recovered from COVID-19 (not recorded which).

CDR3 residues: CAWSGNPRGPQHF. The CDR3 coding sequence is TGTGCCTGGTCGGGGAACCCTCGGGGGCCCCAGCATTTT. The chain uses TRBV30 and TRBJ1-5, with D unresolved. This CDR3 is 13 amino acids long. Germline lookup yields CDR1 GTSNPN and CDR2 SVGIG (reference sequence). Trimming shortened V by 5 bases and J by 9 bases, and 17 bases separated the two germline ends.